The present T cell receptor (beta chain) was sequenced within a study of blood T cells in healthy people across ages. Study overall: For every two T cells, template switching captured about one barcoded beta molecule.

This clonotype was observed a handful of times. PCR was performed a second time for about 6 to 12 cycles using a sample-barcoded 5' primer and a J-beta primer mix. Each cDNA molecule received a tag from a template-switch adaptor that had 12 random nucleotides. TCRdb re-analysed the 5' RACE reads in MiXCR, keeping a single row per CDR3 protein. The table has more than 650,000 distinct CDR3 sequences, 40% to 65% seen once. Ranging in age from roughly 6 to 90, the donors were healthy Caucasian individuals from Russia. Total RNA was isolated from each sample in quantities of at least 6 micrograms. V lost 1 base and J lost 4; bases outside the gene matches: 4. This CDR3 is 17 amino acids long. Germline assignment: CDR1 LGHDT and CDR2 YNNKEL (reference sequence).

The specimen sequenced was blood. This receptor was identified in a man aged 80 or over in good health. The V call is TRBV3-1, the J call TRBJ2-1, with 13 bases that match TRBD2. The CDR3 spells CASSQGWTSGGYNEQFF. DNA of the CDR3: TGTGCCAGCAGCCAAGGGTGGACTAGCGGGGGATACAATGAGCAGTTCTTC.